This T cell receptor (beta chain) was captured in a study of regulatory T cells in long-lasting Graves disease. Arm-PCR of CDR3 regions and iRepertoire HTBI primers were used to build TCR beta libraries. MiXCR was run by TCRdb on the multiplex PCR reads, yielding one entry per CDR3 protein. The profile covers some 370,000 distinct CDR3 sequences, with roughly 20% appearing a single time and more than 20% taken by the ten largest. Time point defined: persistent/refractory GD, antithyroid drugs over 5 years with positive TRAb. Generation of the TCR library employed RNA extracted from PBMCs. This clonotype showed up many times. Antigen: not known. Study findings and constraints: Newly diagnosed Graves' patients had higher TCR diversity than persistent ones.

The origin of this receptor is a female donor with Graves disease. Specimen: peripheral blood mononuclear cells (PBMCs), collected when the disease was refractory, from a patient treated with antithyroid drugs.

For the CDR3, the DNA is TGTGCCAGCAGCCCAAAACCCTCCGAGCAGTACTTC. Translation: CASSPKPSEQYF. The V call is TRBV7-6, the J call TRBJ2-7, with D hard to call. Germline V gene data show CDR1 as SGHVS and CDR2 as FNYEAQ. V dropped 5 bases and J dropped 6 bases, with 11 bases sitting between them. The CDR3 extends over 12 amino acids.